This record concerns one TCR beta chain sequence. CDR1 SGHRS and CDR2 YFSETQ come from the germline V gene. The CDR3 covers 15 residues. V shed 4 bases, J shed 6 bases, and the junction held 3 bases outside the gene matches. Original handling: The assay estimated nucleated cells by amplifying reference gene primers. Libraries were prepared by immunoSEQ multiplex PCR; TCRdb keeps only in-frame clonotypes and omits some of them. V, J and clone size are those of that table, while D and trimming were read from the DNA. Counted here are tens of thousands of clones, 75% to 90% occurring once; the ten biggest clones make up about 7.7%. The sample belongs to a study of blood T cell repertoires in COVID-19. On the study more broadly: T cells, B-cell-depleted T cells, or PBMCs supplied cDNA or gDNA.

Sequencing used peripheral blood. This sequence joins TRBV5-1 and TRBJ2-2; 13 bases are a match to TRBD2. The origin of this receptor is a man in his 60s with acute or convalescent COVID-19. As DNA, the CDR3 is TGCGCCAGCAGCCGGGGACTAGCGGGGTCCGGGGAGCTGTTTTTT. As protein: CASSRGLAGSGELFF. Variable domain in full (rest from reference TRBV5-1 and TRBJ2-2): KAGVTQTPRYLIKTRGQQVTLSCSPISGHRSVSWYQQTPGQGLQFLFEYFSETQRNKGNFPGRFSGRQFSNSRSEMNVSTLELGDSALYLCASSRGLAGSGELFFGEGSRLTVL.